These 7 T cell receptor beta chains came from one sample sequenced in a study of cytomegalovirus exposure and HLA in healthy donors. Both 60 Vbeta primers and 13 Jbeta primers went into the PCR. TCRdb keeps only in-frame clones here, not all; method: immunoSEQ multiplex PCR. The sample holds about 170,000 clones, approximately 72% seen once. The sample comprised PBMCs. The source of these receptors is a human donor in good health.

The V gene is TRBV7-2, the J gene TRBJ2-7, with TRBD2 identical over 7 bases. V lost 3 bases to trimming and J lost 2 bases; unmatched junction nucleotides: 1. Germline V gene sequence: CDR1 SGHTA, CDR2 FQGNSA. This CDR3 has 13 residues. The CDR3 bases are TGTGCCAGCAGCTTCGGGACTACCTACGAGCAGTACTTC. Protein: CASSFGTTYEQYF.

J is TRBJ2-1 and V is TRBV2; maybe TRBD2 (5 bases). CDR3 size: 13 residues. CDR1 is SNHLY and CDR2 is FYNNEI in the germline V gene. Between the trimmed V and J ends, which lost 5 bases and 5 bases, there was a span of 10 bases. The CDR3 DNA follows: TGTGCCAGCAGTCTGACTACTAACAATGAGCAGTTCTTC. Amino acids: CASSLTTNNEQFF.

For this clone: At one end the junction does not follow the germline gene, possibly because of a read error. The chain employs TRBV5-6 and TRBJ2-7; perhaps TRBD2 as D (5 bases). CDR1 is SGHDT, CDR2 YYEEEE, per germline. CDR3 length: 14 amino acids. This CDR3 is CASRPGIPAYEQHF. CDR3 DNA sequence: TGTGCCAGCAGGCCCGGGATCCCAGCTTACGAGCAGCACTTC.

The sample holds a few counts of this clone. This rearrangement joins TRBV6-6 to TRBJ2-3, with 10 bases matching TRBD2. CDR3 length equals 14 residues. Germline lookup yields CDR1 MNHNY and CDR2 SVGAGI (reference sequence). The junction had 3 bases not matched to a gene; V was cut back by 7 bases and J by 2 bases. CDR3 in amino acids: CASTGTSVTDTQYF. In DNA, the CDR3 is TGTGCCAGCACCGGGACTAGCGTCACAGATACGCAGTATTTT.

The V call is TRBV6-5, the J call TRBJ2-2; 7 nucleotides line up with TRBD2. Trimming took 9 bases from V and 5 from J; bases not matched to a gene: 9. The CDR3 has 14 residues. The germline V gene encodes CDR1 MNHEY and CDR2 SVGAGI. In DNA form, the CDR3 reads TGTGCCAGTCAGGGAGGGGCGCGGACCGGGGAGCTGTTTTTT. It encodes CASQGGARTGELFF.

The V and J genes are TRBV18 and TRBJ2-1; 9 positions agree with TRBD1. The CDR3 has 15 amino acids. From germline, CDR1 is KGHSH and CDR2 LQKENI. With 2 bases clipped from V and 7 bases from J, the junction kept 6 bases outside the gene matches. In nucleotides, the CDR3 is TGTGCCAGCTCACCAGGACAGGGGCTAAGGAATGAGCAGTTCTTC. Its translation is CASSPGQGLRNEQFF.

The chain links TRBV7-9 to TRBJ1-5; 7 bases align to TRBD1. The CDR3 runs 18 residues. The germline CDR1 and CDR2 sequences are SEHNR and FQNEAQ (reference sequence). The ends lost 5 bases at V and 1 base at J; junction bases unmatched: 14. Written as DNA, the CDR3 is TGTGCCAGCAGCCTGACCCCCGGGACAGTTTCCAGCAATCAGCCCCAGCATTTT. It encodes CASSLTPGTVSSNQPQHF.